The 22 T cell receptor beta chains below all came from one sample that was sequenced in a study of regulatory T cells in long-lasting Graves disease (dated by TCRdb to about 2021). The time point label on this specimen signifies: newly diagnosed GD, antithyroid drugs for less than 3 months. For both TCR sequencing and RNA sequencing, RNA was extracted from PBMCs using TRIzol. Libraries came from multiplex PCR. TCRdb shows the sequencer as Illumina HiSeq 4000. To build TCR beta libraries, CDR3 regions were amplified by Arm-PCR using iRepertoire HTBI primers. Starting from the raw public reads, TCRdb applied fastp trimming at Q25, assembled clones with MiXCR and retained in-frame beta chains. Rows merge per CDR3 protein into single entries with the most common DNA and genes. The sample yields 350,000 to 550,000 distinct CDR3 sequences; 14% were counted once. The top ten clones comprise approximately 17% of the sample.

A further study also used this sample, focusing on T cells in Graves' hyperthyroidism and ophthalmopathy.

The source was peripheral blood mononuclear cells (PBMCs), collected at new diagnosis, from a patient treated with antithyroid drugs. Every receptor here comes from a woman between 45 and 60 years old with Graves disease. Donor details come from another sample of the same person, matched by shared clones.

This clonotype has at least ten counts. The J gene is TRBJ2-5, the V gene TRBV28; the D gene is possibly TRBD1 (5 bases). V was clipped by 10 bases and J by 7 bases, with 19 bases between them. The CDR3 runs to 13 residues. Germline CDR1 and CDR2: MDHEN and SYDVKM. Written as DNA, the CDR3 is TGTGCCACCAGGACAAGGATCGTGGGGACCCAGTACTTC. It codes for CATRTRIVGTQYF.

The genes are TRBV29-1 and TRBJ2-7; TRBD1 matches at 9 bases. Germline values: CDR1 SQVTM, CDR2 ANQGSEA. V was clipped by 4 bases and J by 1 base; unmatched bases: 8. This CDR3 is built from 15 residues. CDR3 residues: CSVAPTGGRSYEQYF. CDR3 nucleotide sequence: TGCAGCGTTGCCCCGACAGGGGGGCGATCCTACGAGCAGTACTTC.

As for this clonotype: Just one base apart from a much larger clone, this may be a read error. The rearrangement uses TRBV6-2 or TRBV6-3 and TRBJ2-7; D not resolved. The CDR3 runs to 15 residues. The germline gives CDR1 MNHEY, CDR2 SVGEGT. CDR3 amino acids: CASSYSAEEPYGQYF. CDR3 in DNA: TGTGCCAGCAGTTACTCCGCGGAAGAGCCCTACGGGCAGTACTTC.

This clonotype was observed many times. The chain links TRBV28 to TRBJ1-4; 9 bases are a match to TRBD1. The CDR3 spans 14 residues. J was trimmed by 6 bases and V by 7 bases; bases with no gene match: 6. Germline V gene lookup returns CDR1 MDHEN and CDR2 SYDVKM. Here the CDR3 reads CASTPGTGYEKLFF. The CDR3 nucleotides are TGTGCCAGCACTCCTGGGACAGGGTATGAAAAACTGTTTTTT.

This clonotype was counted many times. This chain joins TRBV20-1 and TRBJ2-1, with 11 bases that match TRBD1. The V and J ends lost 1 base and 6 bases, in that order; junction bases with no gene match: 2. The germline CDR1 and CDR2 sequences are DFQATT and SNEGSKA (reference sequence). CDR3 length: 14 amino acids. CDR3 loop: CSARGTGGFNEQFF. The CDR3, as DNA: TGCAGTGCTAGAGGGACAGGGGGCTTCAATGAGCAGTTCTTC.

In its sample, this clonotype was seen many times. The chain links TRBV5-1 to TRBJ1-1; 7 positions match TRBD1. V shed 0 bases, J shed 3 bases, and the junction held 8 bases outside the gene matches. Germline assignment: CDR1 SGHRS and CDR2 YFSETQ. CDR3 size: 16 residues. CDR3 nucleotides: TGCGCCAGCAGCTTGGACTCATCGGGACAGTACACTGAAGCTTTCTTT. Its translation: CASSLDSSGQYTEAFF.

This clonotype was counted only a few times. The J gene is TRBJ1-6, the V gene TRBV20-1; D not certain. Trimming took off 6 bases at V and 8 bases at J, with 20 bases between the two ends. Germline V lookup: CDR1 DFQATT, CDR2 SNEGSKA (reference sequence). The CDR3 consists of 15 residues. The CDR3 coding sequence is TGCAGTGCCCGTACTACTTCCGAGGGTTATTCACCCCTCCACTTT. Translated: CSARTTSEGYSPLHF.

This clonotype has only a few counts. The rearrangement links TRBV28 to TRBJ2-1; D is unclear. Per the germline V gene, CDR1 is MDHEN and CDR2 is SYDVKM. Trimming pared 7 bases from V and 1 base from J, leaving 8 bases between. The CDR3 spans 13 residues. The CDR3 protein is CASNPGSYNEQFF. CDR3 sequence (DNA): TGTGCCAGCAATCCTGGATCCTACAATGAGCAGTTCTTC.

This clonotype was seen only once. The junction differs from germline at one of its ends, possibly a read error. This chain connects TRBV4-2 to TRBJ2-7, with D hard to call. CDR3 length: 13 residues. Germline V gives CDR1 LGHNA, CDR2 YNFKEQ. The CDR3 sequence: CVSSQDRCSEQYF. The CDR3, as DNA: TGTGTCAGCAGCCAAGATCGGTGCTCGGAGCAGTACTTC.

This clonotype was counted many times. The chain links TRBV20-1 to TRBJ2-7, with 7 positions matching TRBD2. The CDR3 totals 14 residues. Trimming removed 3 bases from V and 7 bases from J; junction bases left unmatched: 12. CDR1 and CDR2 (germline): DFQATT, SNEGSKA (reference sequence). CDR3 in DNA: TGCAGTGCTAGTCGTCCGAGACTAGCACCGGAGCAGTACTTC. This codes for CSASRPRLAPEQYF.

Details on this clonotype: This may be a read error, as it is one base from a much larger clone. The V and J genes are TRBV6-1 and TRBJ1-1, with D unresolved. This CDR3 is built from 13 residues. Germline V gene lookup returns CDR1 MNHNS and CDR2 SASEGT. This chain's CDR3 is CASSDLRSFKALF. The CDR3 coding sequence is TGTGCCAGCAGTGATCTCCGGTCCTTTAAAGCTCTCTTT.

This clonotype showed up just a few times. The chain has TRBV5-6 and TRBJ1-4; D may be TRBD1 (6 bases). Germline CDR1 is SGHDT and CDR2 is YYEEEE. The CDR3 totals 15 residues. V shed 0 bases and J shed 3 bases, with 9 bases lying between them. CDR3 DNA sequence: TGTGCCAGCAGCTTGGTTGGGACATCTAATGAAAAACTGTTTTTT. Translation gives CASSLVGTSNEKLFF. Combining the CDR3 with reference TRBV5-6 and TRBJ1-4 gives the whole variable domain DAGVTQSPTHLIKTRGQQVTLRCSPKSGHDTVSWYQQALGQGPQFIFQYYEEEERQRGNFPDRFSGHQFPNYSSELNVNALLLGDSALYLCASSLVGTSNEKLFFGSGTQLSVL.

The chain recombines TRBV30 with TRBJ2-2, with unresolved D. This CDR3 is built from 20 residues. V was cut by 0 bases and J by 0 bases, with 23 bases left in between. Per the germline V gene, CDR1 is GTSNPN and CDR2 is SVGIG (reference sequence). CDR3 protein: CAWSVRWVIETLPNTGELFF. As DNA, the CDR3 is TGTGCCTGGAGTGTACGGTGGGTGATCGAAACTCTACCGAACACCGGGGAGCTGTTTTTT.

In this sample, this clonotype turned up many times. This CDR3 is CASSFEGSGELFF. CDR3 bases: TGTGCCAGCAGTTTCGAGGGGAGCGGGGAGCTGTTTTTT. The gene calls are TRBV6-5 and TRBJ2-2; D possibly uses TRBD1 or TRBD2 (5 bases each). Trimming stripped 4 bases from V and 7 bases from J, with 10 bases between. Looked up from germline, CDR1 is MNHEY and CDR2 is SVGAGI. The CDR3 loop spans 13 amino acids.

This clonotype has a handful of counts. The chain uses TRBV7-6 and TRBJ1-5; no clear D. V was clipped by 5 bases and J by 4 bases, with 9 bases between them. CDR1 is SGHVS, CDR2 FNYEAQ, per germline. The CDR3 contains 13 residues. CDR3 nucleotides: TGTGCCAGCAGCAAAGGTGGGAATCAGCCCCAGCATTTT. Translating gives CASSKGGNQPQHF.

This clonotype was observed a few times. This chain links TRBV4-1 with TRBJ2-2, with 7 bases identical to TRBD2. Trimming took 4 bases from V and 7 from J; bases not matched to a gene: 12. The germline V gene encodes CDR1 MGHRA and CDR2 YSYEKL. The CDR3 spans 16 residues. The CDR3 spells CASSPGGWGEIGELFF. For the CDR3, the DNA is TGCGCCAGCAGCCCGGGGGGATGGGGGGAGATCGGGGAGCTGTTTTTT.

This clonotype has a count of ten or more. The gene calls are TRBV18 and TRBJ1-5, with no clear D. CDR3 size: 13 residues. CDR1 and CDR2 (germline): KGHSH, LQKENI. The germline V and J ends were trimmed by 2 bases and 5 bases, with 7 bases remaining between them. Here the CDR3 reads CASSPGLDQPQHF. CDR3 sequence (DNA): TGTGCCAGCTCACCAGGGCTCGATCAGCCCCAGCATTTT.

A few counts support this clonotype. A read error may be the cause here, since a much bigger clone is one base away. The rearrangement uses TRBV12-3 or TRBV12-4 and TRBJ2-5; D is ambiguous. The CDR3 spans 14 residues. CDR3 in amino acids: CASSFWANQGTQYF. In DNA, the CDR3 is TGTGCCAGCAGTTTCTGGGCCAACCAAGGGACCCAGTACTTC.

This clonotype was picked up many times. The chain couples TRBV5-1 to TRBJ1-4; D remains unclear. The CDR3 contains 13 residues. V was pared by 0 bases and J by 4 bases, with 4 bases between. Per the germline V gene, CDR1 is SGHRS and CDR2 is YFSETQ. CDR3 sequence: CASSLGDNEKLFF. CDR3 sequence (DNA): TGCGCCAGCAGCTTGGGGGATAATGAAAAACTGTTTTTT.

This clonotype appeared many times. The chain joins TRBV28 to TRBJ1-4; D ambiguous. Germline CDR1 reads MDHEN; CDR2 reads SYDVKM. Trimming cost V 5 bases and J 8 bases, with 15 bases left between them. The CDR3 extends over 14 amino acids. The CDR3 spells CASSPREGREKLFF. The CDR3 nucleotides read TGTGCCAGCAGTCCTCGGGAGGGTCGGGAAAAACTGTTTTTT.

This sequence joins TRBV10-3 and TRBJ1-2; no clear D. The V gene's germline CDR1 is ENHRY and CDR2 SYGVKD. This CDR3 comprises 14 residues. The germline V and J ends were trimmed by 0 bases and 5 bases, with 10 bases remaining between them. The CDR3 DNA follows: TGTGCCATCAGTGAGTCGGCAGGAGCTTATGGCTACACCTTC. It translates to CAISESAGAYGYTF.

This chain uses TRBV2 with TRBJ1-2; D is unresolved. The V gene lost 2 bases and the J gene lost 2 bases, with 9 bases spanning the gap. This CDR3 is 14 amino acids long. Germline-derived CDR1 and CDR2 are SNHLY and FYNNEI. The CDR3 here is CASSELYSNYGYTF. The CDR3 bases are TGTGCCAGCAGTGAACTTTACTCAAACTATGGCTACACCTTC.